A single sample is the source of the 29 T cell receptor beta chains below, sequenced in a study of identical twins. TCRdb used MiXCR to reprocess the 5' RACE reads, holding one entry per CDR3 protein. The table includes fewer than 500,000 distinct CDR3 sequences, around 15% detected once. This sample was also put to use in a study of yellow fever vaccine responses in identical twins.

Sequenced: CD4+ T cells sorted from blood. These receptors originate from a woman aged 18-35 years in good health.

This clonotype was detected only a few times. The chain couples TRBV28 to TRBJ2-7; 10 nucleotides align to TRBD2. The trim removed 4 bases at V and 0 bases at J, leaving 3 bases unmatched. Germline-derived CDR1 and CDR2 are MDHEN and SYDVKM. The CDR3 spans 15 residues. CDR3 sequence: CASSSSSGSSYEQYF. The CDR3 DNA follows: TGTGCCAGCAGTTCCTCTAGCGGGAGCTCCTACGAGCAGTACTTC.

This clonotype was recorded many times. This chain uses TRBV29-1 with TRBJ1-2; D is perhaps TRBD1 (6 bases). Germline CDR1 SQVTM, CDR2 ANQGSEA. The CDR3 runs 11 residues. The germline V and J ends were trimmed by 4 bases and 7 bases, with 10 bases remaining between them. CDR3 nucleotide sequence: TGCAGCGTTGCAGGGGAAAGTGGCTACACCTTC. Its translation: CSVAGESGYTF.

V gene TRBV3-1 combines with J gene TRBJ2-1, with TRBD2 matching 8 bases. CDR1 LGHDT and CDR2 YNNKEL come from the germline V gene (reference sequence). The CDR3 runs to 15 residues. The J segment lost 7 bases and the V segment lost 6 bases, leaving 11 bases of the junction unmatched. The CDR3 region has the DNA TGTGCCAGCAGTCCCAGCGGGAGTGTGGGGAATGAGCAGTTCTTC. Its protein is CASSPSGSVGNEQFF.

This rearrangement joins TRBV3-1 to TRBJ2-4; D is undetermined. Deletions cut 5 bases from V and 0 bases from J, with 8 bases between. In germline, CDR1 is LGHDT, CDR2 YNNKEL (reference sequence). This CDR3 is 14 amino acids long. CDR3 nucleotide sequence: TGTGCCAGCAGCAGGAGTTTAGCCAAAAACATTCAGTACTTC. It codes for CASSRSLAKNIQYF.

The J gene is TRBJ2-7, the V gene TRBV5-4, with D perhaps matching TRBD2 (6 bases). Germline lookup yields CDR1 SGHNT and CDR2 YYREEE (reference sequence). The CDR3 spans 13 residues. Trimming stripped 3 bases from V and 3 bases from J, with 10 bases between. CDR3 DNA: TGTGCCAGCAGCTCCGGACTACTCTACGAGCAGTACTTC. Translating gives CASSSGLLYEQYF.

The chain joins TRBV15 to TRBJ2-5; D not certain. Trimming pared 0 bases from V and 2 bases from J, leaving 10 bases between. The germline V gene encodes CDR1 LNHNV and CDR2 YYDKDF (reference sequence). The length of the CDR3 is 15 residues. Here the CDR3 reads CATSRDSPAQETQYF. CDR3 coding DNA: TGTGCCACCAGCAGAGATAGCCCAGCTCAAGAGACCCAGTACTTC.

In this sample, this clonotype turned up many times. V gene TRBV6-2 or TRBV6-3 combines with J gene TRBJ2-3; D is uncertain. Germline V lookup: CDR1 MNHEY, CDR2 SVGEGT. CDR3 length equals 13 residues. Trimming took 0 bases from V and 8 from J, leaving 9 bases between them. The CDR3 is CASSYSWLSTQYF. The CDR3, as DNA: TGTGCCAGCAGTTACTCGTGGCTATCTACGCAGTATTTT.

This clonotype turned up a few times. The rearrangement joins TRBV20-1 to TRBJ2-1, with 8 bases aligning to TRBD1. The CDR3 has 15 amino acids. The V and J ends lost 2 bases and 3 bases, in that order; junction bases with no gene match: 6. CDR1 is DFQATT and CDR2 is SNEGSKA in the germline V gene (reference sequence). The CDR3 loop is CSARLRDRRYNEQFF. CDR3 DNA sequence: TGCAGTGCTAGACTCCGGGACAGGCGCTACAATGAGCAGTTCTTC.

The rearrangement links TRBV4-3 to TRBJ2-6; D not resolved. CDR1 LGHNA and CDR2 YSLEER come from the germline V gene. Trimming took 1 base from V and 0 from J, leaving 4 bases between them. This CDR3 has 15 amino acids. The CDR3 loop reads CASSQASSGANVLTF. The CDR3 DNA reads TGCGCCAGCAGCCAAGCGAGCTCTGGGGCCAACGTCCTGACTTTC.

This clonotype has only a few counts. This chain links TRBV20-1 with TRBJ1-3; TRBD1 aligns across 8 bases. Losses at the gene ends were 7 bases for V and 3 bases for J; bases not matched to a gene: 8. This CDR3 has 14 residues. The germline V gene encodes CDR1 DFQATT and CDR2 SNEGSKA (reference sequence). DNA for the CDR3: TGCAGTGTTCCAGGGGGCAGAAATGGAAACACCATATATTTT. Translating it yields CSVPGGRNGNTIYF.

This clonotype was seen repeatedly, ten times or more. The chain links TRBV5-1 to TRBJ2-7; D might be TRBD1 (5 bases). Between the trimmed V and J ends, which lost 0 bases and 4 bases, there was a span of 11 bases. This CDR3 contains 14 residues. CDR1 is SGHRS, CDR2 YFSETQ, per germline. Written as DNA, the CDR3 is TGCGCCAGCAGCTTGGACAGGATGTCTTACGAGCAGTACTTC. It translates to CASSLDRMSYEQYF.

DNA of the CDR3: TGTGCCAGCAGCTACAATGGACAGGAGCAGTACTTC. Protein: CASSYNGQEQYF. The V gene is TRBV2, the J gene TRBJ2-7; TRBD1 is a possible D gene (6 bases). V lost 6 bases and J 7 bases, leaving 13 bases between the germline ends. Germline V CDR1 and CDR2: SNHLY, FYNNEI. The length of the CDR3 is 12 residues.

This sequence joins TRBV20-1 and TRBJ1-4; D uncertain. Per germline, CDR1 DFQATT and CDR2 SNEGSKA (reference sequence). The length of the CDR3 is 13 residues. Deletions cut 5 bases from V and 2 bases from J, with 9 bases between. The CDR3 DNA follows: TGCAGTGCTCAAGAGCCCACTAATGAAAAACTGTTTTTT. It yields the protein CSAQEPTNEKLFF.

The CDR3 loop reads CASQRTGDNEQFF. The CDR3 DNA reads TGTGCCAGCCAAAGAACAGGTGACAATGAGCAGTTCTTC. The gene calls are TRBV2 and TRBJ2-1, with D possibly TRBD1 on 5 matching bases. With 8 bases removed from V and 5 bases from J, the gap between germline ends came to 13 bases. The germline gives CDR1 SNHLY, CDR2 FYNNEI. The CDR3 is 13 residues long.

In its sample, this clonotype was seen a few times. CDR3 sequence: CSASIPDGRGETQYF. Written as DNA, the CDR3 is TGCAGTGCTAGCATCCCGGACGGGAGGGGTGAGACCCAGTACTTC. J is TRBJ2-5 and V is TRBV20-1; 8 bases match TRBD2. Germline CDR1 DFQATT, CDR2 SNEGSKA (reference sequence). V lost 3 bases and J lost 5; bases outside the gene matches: 11. The length of the CDR3 is 15 residues.

This clonotype was seen a few times. The chain carries TRBV10-3 and TRBJ2-7, with 7 bases lining up with TRBD1. The J segment lost 3 bases and the V segment lost 11 bases, leaving 7 bases of the junction unmatched. The CDR3 has 12 residues. The V gene's germline CDR1 is ENHRY and CDR2 SYGVKD. For the CDR3, the DNA is TGTGCCCAGGACAGGTGGGGCTACGAGCAGTACTTC. The encoded protein is CAQDRWGYEQYF.

The J gene is TRBJ1-2, the V gene TRBV7-9; the D is unclear. V was pared by 7 bases and J by 4 bases, with 13 bases between. The CDR3 is 13 residues long. CDR1 is SEHNR and CDR2 is FQNEAQ in the germline V gene (reference sequence). CDR3 protein: CASTPGSGYGYTF. CDR3 bases: TGTGCCAGCACCCCCGGTTCGGGCTATGGCTACACCTTC.

Many counts were recorded for this clonotype. The chain employs TRBV3-1 and TRBJ2-7; TRBD1 matches 11 bases. Germline V gene lookup returns CDR1 LGHDT and CDR2 YNNKEL (reference sequence). The CDR3 length is 13 residues. The ends lost 3 bases at V and 6 bases at J; junction bases unmatched: 1. The CDR3 DNA sequence: TGTGCCAGCAGCCAGGGACAGGGGGGCGAGCAGTACTTC. It yields the protein CASSQGQGGEQYF.

This clonotype has ten or more counts. The chain has TRBV6-5 and TRBJ2-2, with 7 nucleotides matching TRBD2. The CDR3 loop spans 16 amino acids. Germline CDR1 is MNHEY and CDR2 is SVGAGI. After removal of 2 bases from V and 6 bases from J, the junction contained 9 bases not matched to a gene. CDR3 loop: CASSYTRTSQPGELFF. CDR3 in DNA: TGTGCCAGCAGTTACACTAGGACTAGTCAACCCGGGGAGCTGTTTTTT.

This clonotype was detected only a few times. V is TRBV18 and J is TRBJ2-5, with D possibly being TRBD1 (5 bases). Germline V gives CDR1 KGHSH, CDR2 LQKENI. With 1 base removed from V and 2 bases from J, the gap between germline ends came to 8 bases. CDR3 length equals 14 residues. The CDR3, as DNA: TGTGCCAGCTCACCACTTGGGGCTCAAGAGACCCAGTACTTC. Translated, it gives CASSPLGAQETQYF.

This clonotype was seen repeatedly, ten times or more. The V gene is TRBV5-1, the J gene TRBJ1-1; D is unresolved. The V end lost 0 bases, the J end lost 1 base, and 10 bases lay between the germline ends. The CDR3 is made up of 15 amino acids. CDR1 SGHRS and CDR2 YFSETQ come from the germline V gene. The CDR3 sequence: CASSLEMGRNTEAFF. CDR3 DNA sequence: TGCGCCAGCAGCTTGGAGATGGGAAGGAACACTGAAGCTTTCTTT.

With regard to this clonotype: Given a much more abundant clone one base away, this may be a read error. The rearrangement links TRBV25-1 to TRBJ1-5; maybe TRBD1 (5 bases). Germline CDR1 is MGHDK and CDR2 is SYGVNS. The CDR3 covers 13 residues. Trimming removed 5 bases at V and 10 bases at J, with 15 bases between. CDR3: CASSKYGTSPQHF. As DNA, the CDR3 is TGTGCCAGCAGTAAGTACGGGACTAGCCCCCAGCATTTT.

The gene calls are TRBV29-1 and TRBJ2-5, with TRBD2 matching 11 bases. V was pared by 7 bases and J by 3 bases, with 1 base of the junction left unmatched. The CDR3 sequence is 12 residues long. Germline lookup yields CDR1 SQVTM and CDR2 ANQGSEA. The CDR3 is CSAGLAEETQYF. In nucleotides, the CDR3 is TGCAGCGCGGGACTAGCGGAAGAGACCCAGTACTTC.

The CDR3 region has the DNA TGCGCCAGCAGCTTGGGAGGTACAACCAACTATGGCTACACCTTC. Protein sequence: CASSLGGTTNYGYTF. The V call is TRBV5-1, the J call TRBJ1-2; D is ambiguous. Trimming took 0 bases from V and 2 from J, leaving 11 bases between them. CDR1 is SGHRS and CDR2 is YFSETQ in the germline V gene. This CDR3 has 15 amino acids.

V is TRBV2 and J is TRBJ2-7, with D possibly called TRBD1 or TRBD2 (6 bases each). Between the trimmed V and J ends, which lost 4 bases and 6 bases, there was a span of 16 bases. The CDR3 contains 14 residues. Germline V gene lookup returns CDR1 SNHLY and CDR2 FYNNEI. The CDR3 sequence: CASSGRGRGVEQYF. In DNA form, the CDR3 reads TGTGCCAGCAGTGGGAGGGGGAGAGGAGTCGAGCAGTACTTC. Together with reference TRBV2 and TRBJ2-7, the CDR3 gives the full variable domain: EPEVTQTPSHQVTQMGQEVILRCVPISNHLYFYWYRQILGQKVEFLVSFYNNEISEKSEIFDDQFSVERPDGSNFTLKIRSTKLEDSAMYFCASSGRGRGVEQYFGPGTRLTVT.

This clonotype was recorded a few times. The chain uses TRBV7-2 and TRBJ2-3, with 12 nucleotides matching TRBD2. The CDR3 is 17 residues long. CDR1 SGHTA and CDR2 FQGNSA come from the germline V gene. V shed 4 bases, J shed 3 bases, and the junction held 8 bases outside the gene matches. This chain's CDR3 is CASSSRLAGVSTDTQYF. The CDR3 nucleotides read TGTGCCAGCAGCTCCCGACTAGCGGGAGTGAGTACAGATACGCAGTATTTT.

The V call is TRBV27, the J call TRBJ1-1; TRBD1 agrees at 10 bases. The germline V gene encodes CDR1 MNHEY and CDR2 SMNVEV (reference sequence). Trimming removed 5 bases from V and 12 bases from J; junction bases left unmatched: 12. This CDR3 spans 14 amino acids. The CDR3 reads CASSEMDRGYRTFF. In DNA form, the CDR3 reads TGTGCCAGCAGTGAAATGGACAGGGGGTATAGAACTTTCTTT.

The CDR3: CASSVGQGAVYGYTF. As DNA, the CDR3 is TGTGCCAGCAGCGTCGGACAGGGGGCTGTCTATGGCTACACCTTC. The genes are TRBV7-9 and TRBJ1-2; 11 bases map to TRBD1. The CDR3 loop spans 15 amino acids. With 5 bases clipped from V and 4 bases from J, the junction kept 6 bases outside the gene matches. CDR1 is SEHNR, CDR2 FQNEAQ, per germline (reference sequence).

V and J are TRBV7-9 and TRBJ1-5; tentative D call: TRBD1 (5 bases). CDR3 size: 13 residues. V lost 7 bases, J lost 7 bases, and 14 bases lay in between. Germline lookup yields CDR1 SEHNR and CDR2 FQNEAQ (reference sequence). This chain's CDR3 is CASKAGMGQPQHF. DNA of the CDR3: TGTGCCAGCAAAGCAGGGATGGGGCAGCCCCAGCATTTT.